These 15 T cell receptor beta chains originate from one sample sequenced in a study of T-cell memory formation after mild COVID-19 (dated by TCRdb to about 2021). The library was prepared using 5' RACE. The sample was run on an Illumina NovaSeq 6000. Through fastp at Q25 and MiXCR, TCRdb rebuilt clones from the public reads, retaining in-frame beta chains. Each record represents a unique CDR3 protein, reported with the most common genes and DNA among its rows. Present in this sample are about 340,000 distinct CDR3 sequences, 13% of which were seen just once. The top ten hold 20% to 25% of the sample. Input material: PBMCs or a T cell subset sorted from them (not recorded which). The receptors here all came from a man aged 18 to 29 who had mild COVID-19 (a few samples of this study predate the infection). The sample titles of this study are shuffled in the database, so cell type and time point are left out; the donor was told from shared clones.

A note on this clonotype: The conserved closing phenylalanine or tryptophan is absent in this CDR3, likely reflecting a read error. The CDR3, as DNA: TGTGCCAGCAGCTTGATGGGGGGGCGTGAATGGGAGACCCAGTACCTC. This codes for CASSLMGGREWETQYL. J is TRBJ2-5 and V is TRBV7-2; D may be TRBD2 (7 bases). Germline-derived CDR1 and CDR2 are SGHTA and FQGNSA. V dropped 3 bases and J dropped 5 bases, with 19 bases sitting between them. This CDR3 is 16 amino acids long.

The chain carries TRBV6-5 and TRBJ1-5; D unclear. The CDR3 length is 14 residues. The V and J ends lost 6 bases and 0 bases respectively, with 9 bases between them. Germline CDR1 reads MNHEY; CDR2 reads SVGAGI. The CDR3: CASSQLYSNQPQHF. The CDR3, as DNA: TGTGCCAGCAGCCAACTGTATAGCAATCAGCCCCAGCATTTT.

The rearrangement uses TRBV20-1 and TRBJ2-2; D call uncertain. The ends were cut back, 0 bases at V and 5 bases at J, with 7 bases in the middle. This CDR3 spans 13 amino acids. Germline assignment: CDR1 DFQATT and CDR2 SNEGSKA (reference sequence). The CDR3 here is CSARDSVTGELFF. The CDR3 nucleotides are TGCAGTGCTAGAGACAGCGTGACCGGGGAGCTGTTTTTT.

This chain joins TRBV29-1 and TRBJ1-4, with D perhaps matching TRBD1 (6 bases). There are 16 residues in the CDR3. V was cut by 6 bases and J by 8 bases, with 25 bases left in between. Looked up from germline, CDR1 is SQVTM and CDR2 is ANQGSEA. In nucleotides, the CDR3 is TGCAGCGTCGCGGGGACACCCACCGTCCTTCTGGAAAAACTGTTTTTT. It codes for CSVAGTPTVLLEKLFF.

This clonotype has at least ten counts. The chain joins TRBV7-9 to TRBJ1-5; possible D gene TRBD1, 5 bases. The CDR3 extends over 13 amino acids. Germline CDR1 is SEHNR and CDR2 is FQNEAQ (reference sequence). Trimming took 11 bases from V and 2 from J, leaving 13 bases between them. Here the CDR3 reads CAVTRGGNQPQHF. CDR3 nucleotide sequence: TGTGCCGTTACAAGGGGTGGCAATCAGCCCCAGCATTTT.

The CDR3 sequence: CASSFGQGLSYGYTF. The CDR3 nucleotides are TGTGCCAGCAGCTTCGGACAGGGGCTGTCCTATGGCTACACCTTC. The chain links TRBV7-6 to TRBJ1-2; 9 bases agree with TRBD1. There are 15 residues in the CDR3. V lost 3 bases and J lost 4; bases outside the gene matches: 6. Germline V lookup: CDR1 SGHVS, CDR2 FNYEAQ.

This clonotype has just a few counts. The chain uses TRBV28 and TRBJ2-7; a weak D match, TRBD2 (6 bases). Germline V lookup: CDR1 MDHEN, CDR2 SYDVKM. This CDR3 has 13 amino acids. Trimming shortened V by 3 bases and J by 6 bases, and 12 bases separated the two germline ends. The CDR3 coding sequence is TGTGCCAGCAGTTTGCCCGGGGGTGTCGAGCAGTACGTC. Protein product: CASSLPGGVEQYV.

The chain is built from TRBV6-6 and TRBJ2-6; D is uncertain. The ends were cut back, 8 bases at V and 0 bases at J, with 8 bases in the middle. The germline gives CDR1 MNHNY, CDR2 SVGAGI (reference sequence). The CDR3 is 14 amino acids. The DNA of the CDR3 is TGTGCCAGCTGGGAATTCTCTGGGGCCAACGTCCTGACTTTC. This codes for CASWEFSGANVLTF.

This clonotype showed up just a few times. This sequence joins TRBV7-8 and TRBJ1-2, with unresolved D. Germline assignment: CDR1 SGHVS and CDR2 FQNEAQ. V shed 0 bases and J shed 4 bases, with 9 bases lying between them. The CDR3 is 14 residues long. CDR3 protein: CASSLARNSYGYTF. In DNA form, the CDR3 reads TGTGCCAGCAGCTTAGCGCGGAACAGCTATGGCTACACCTTC.

The V call is TRBV9, the J call TRBJ1-5; possibly TRBD1 for D (5 bases). The CDR3 runs to 15 residues. Trimming shortened V by 7 bases and J by 7 bases, and 21 bases separated the two germline ends. Germline V gene lookup returns CDR1 SGDLS and CDR2 YYNGEE. CDR3 bases: TGTGCCAGCTCCGCCGGGGGGAGTACCAACCAGCCCCAGCATTTT. Its translation is CASSAGGSTNQPQHF.

This clonotype was found many times. CDR3 DNA: TGTGCCAGCAGTGAACCCGATCAGCCCCAGCATTTT. Amino acids: CASSEPDQPQHF. The chain is built from TRBV25-1 and TRBJ1-5; the D is unclear. Germline-derived CDR1 and CDR2 are MGHDK and SYGVNS. The CDR3 covers 12 residues. Trimming took 2 bases from V and 5 from J, leaving 4 bases between them.

The sample holds many counts of this clonotype. The rearrangement links TRBV27 to TRBJ2-5; 7 bases are shared with TRBD2. The ends lost 3 bases at V and 1 base at J; junction bases unmatched: 5. The CDR3 totals 15 residues. Germline values: CDR1 MNHEY, CDR2 SMNVEV (reference sequence). The CDR3 DNA sequence: TGTGCCAGCAGTTTGCGCCCGGGAGGCCAAGAGACCCAGTACTTC. It yields the protein CASSLRPGGQETQYF.

This clonotype was seen a handful of times. This chain connects TRBV10-3 to TRBJ2-2, with D maybe TRBD1 (6 bases). The V gene lost 6 bases and the J gene lost 2 bases, with 10 bases spanning the gap. In germline, CDR1 is ENHRY, CDR2 SYGVKD. The CDR3 runs to 14 residues. The CDR3 DNA is TGTGCCATCAGACAGGGCGGCAACACCGGGGAGCTGTTTTTT. It specifies CAIRQGGNTGELFF.

This clonotype was counted many times. This rearrangement joins TRBV7-2 to TRBJ2-2; TRBD2 agrees at 9 bases. V lost 5 bases, J lost 6 bases, and 4 bases stayed unmatched. Germline CDR1 reads SGHTA; CDR2 reads FQGNSA. The CDR3 is 14 amino acids. CDR3 DNA sequence: TGTGCCAGCAGCGCGGGACTAGCCTCCGGGGAGCTGTTTTTT. Protein product: CASSAGLASGELFF.

The chain employs TRBV21-1 and TRBJ1-5. TRBV21-1 is annotated as a pseudogene. The CDR3 consists of 15 residues. CDR3 DNA: TGTGCCAGCAGCAAAGAGGTGTATTTTCGTCAGCCCCAGCATTTT. Translation gives CASSKEVYFRQPQHF.